This TCR beta chain is drawn from a study of T cells after yellow fever vaccination. Whole-study findings and limits: Peaking faster, on day 5 versus 15, the secondary response was nonetheless weaker.

As to this clonotype: Its antigen remains unidentified.

MiXCR, run by TCRdb on the 5' RACE reads, gives a single entry per CDR3 protein. The sample holds hundreds of thousands of distinct CDR3 sequences, approximately 8% seen once. The CDR3 spans 14 residues. J gave up 8 bases and V 6 bases, and 5 bases lay outside the gene matches. The germline V gene has CDR1 MNHEY and CDR2 SMNVEV (reference sequence). This chain links TRBV27 with TRBJ1-6, with TRBD1 identical over 9 bases. This TCR derives from a man younger than 35 who received the YFV17D yellow fever vaccine. The sample was CD4+ T cells sorted from PBMCs, taken 5 days after the yellow fever booster vaccination. This CDR3 is CASRPDRGDSPLHF. The CDR3 bases are TGTGCCAGCAGACCGGACAGGGGAGATTCACCCCTCCACTTT.